This is a list of T cell receptor beta chains from one sample in a study of blood T cells in healthy people across ages. TCRdb redid the calling of the 5' RACE reads with MiXCR, one entry per CDR3 protein. The data contain 800,000 to 950,000 distinct CDR3 sequences, about 29% of them seen just once; the ten biggest clones take up 9.5% to 13%. This same sample was also taken into another study, of T cells of mothers and their children.

The sequenced sample consisted of blood. These receptors were obtained from a middle-aged woman in good health. Each CDR3 is given with its conserved first and last residue.

CSARDGSYRNQPQHF	TRBJ1-5	TRBV20-1
CAWSGLAVNYGYTF	TRBJ1-2	TRBV30
CSVEGLAGVAYNEQFF	TRBJ2-1	TRBV29-1
CASSRPGTGVGADTQYF	TRBJ2-3	TRBV5-6
CASSVLYRGEQYF	TRBJ2-7	TRBV28
CASSSHGGRGARYEQFF	TRBJ2-1	TRBV7-2
CASTLDRGTQYF	TRBJ2-5	TRBV2
CASSLATTGLWYF	TRBJ2-3	TRBV7-2
CATSYYGYTF	TRBJ1-2	TRBV28
CASRLSTHTTYEQYF	TRBJ2-7	TRBV5-1
CATSLGGVAKNIQYF	TRBJ2-4	TRBV15
CASSFGLPDTIYF	TRBJ1-3	TRBV12-3/TRBV12-4
CASSLRWGTQYF	TRBJ2-5	TRBV12-3/TRBV12-4
CASSQYTPTNEKLFF	TRBJ1-4	TRBV14
CASSSRGRSGANVLTF	TRBJ2-6	TRBV5-6
CASSPNEGNTEAFF	TRBJ1-1	TRBV18
CASSWGGGLSGEQFF	TRBJ2-1	TRBV7-6
CASRTQVYSNQPQHF	TRBJ1-5	TRBV27
CSVEPGNSNQPQHF	TRBJ1-5	TRBV29-1
CASSQGDRGIYQPQHF	TRBJ1-5	TRBV4-1
CASNGGTYTEAFF	TRBJ1-1	TRBV5-1
CASSLGRGRGGETQYF	TRBJ2-5	TRBV7-2
CASSTGWGTDTQYF	TRBJ2-3	TRBV28
CATSRDTGTAYGYTF	TRBJ1-2	TRBV15
CASSYNRRGHEQYF	TRBJ2-7	TRBV6-5
CASSLTGGRSFYNEQFF	TRBJ2-1	TRBV5-1
CASRRDRGTDEQYF	TRBJ2-7	TRBV5-6
CASSLQGDTDAQYF	TRBJ2-3	TRBV12-3/TRBV12-4
CSVVLGPVGNQPQHF	TRBJ1-5	TRBV29-1
CSVEDTGYNEQFF	TRBJ2-1	TRBV29-1
CASSLFTGGLSSEQFF	TRBJ2-1	TRBV5-1
CASSPYQGGTEAFF	TRBJ1-1	TRBV12-3/TRBV12-4
CASRPNSATNEKLFF	TRBJ1-4	TRBV27
CASSHGSSYEQYF	TRBJ2-7	TRBV27
CASSLNLAAGGRETQYF	.	TRBV5-5